The following is a T cell receptor beta chain sequence with its context. The target antigen is unknown. Assay: immunoSEQ multiplex PCR; the TCRdb copy retains only in-frame clones and omits some. The sample lists roughly 140,000 clones, 85% to 90% occurring once. The entry originates in a study of T cell responses to AZD1222 COVID-19 vaccine. V lost 1 base, J lost 7 bases, and 17 bases lay in between. Per the germline V gene, CDR1 is SGHKS and CDR2 is YYEKEE (reference sequence). The CDR3 runs 16 residues. Study-level points and caveats: Reportedly, nearly half the spike-specific TCRs target unmutated variant regions. Elevations in Spike-specific TCR breadth and depth followed administration of two AZD1222 doses. Repertoire sampling happened only post peak T cell response. Spike regions recognized by vaccine-associated CD4 TCRs spanned the protein, led by 160-218 and 743-854.

The sequences come from peripheral blood, collected on day 0 of AZD1222 vaccination. V usage is TRBV5-5 and J usage is TRBJ2-2; D is ambiguous. The origin of this receptor is an adult in good health. The CDR3 is CASSLNPDPKGGELFF. The CDR3 DNA reads as TGTGCCAGCAGCTTGAACCCGGACCCTAAGGGCGGGGAGCTGTTTTTT. Together with reference TRBV5-5 and TRBJ2-2, the CDR3 gives the full variable domain: DAGVTQSPTHLIKTRGQQVTLRCSPISGHKSVSWYQQVLGQGPQFIFQYYEKEERGRGNFPDRFSARQFPNYSSELNVNALLLGDSALYLCASSLNPDPKGGELFFGEGSRLTVL.